The 15 T cell receptor beta chains below all came from one sample that was sequenced in a study of early stage breast cancer tumors. TCRdb's copy holds only in-frame clones and misses some; the assay was immunoSEQ multiplex PCR. The sample holds about 41,000 clones; around 72% are singletons and the top ten take roughly 7.9%. Sequenced: blood. The receptors shown here come from a person in their fifties or sixties with breast cancer.

The chain employs TRBV5-1 and TRBJ2-1; the match to TRBD2 covers 9 bases. The CDR3 is 15 residues long. V lost 4 bases to trimming and J lost 4 bases; unmatched junction nucleotides: 6. Germline lookup yields CDR1 SGHRS and CDR2 YFSETQ. The CDR3 region has the DNA TGCGCCAGCAGCGCTAGCGGGGATACTTACAATGAGCAGTTCTTC. Its translation: CASSASGDTYNEQFF.

This sequence joins TRBV4-1 and TRBJ1-1; D unclear. Between the trimmed V and J ends, which lost 1 base and 0 bases, there was a span of 9 bases. Germline values: CDR1 MGHRA, CDR2 YSYEKL. The CDR3 totals 15 residues. The CDR3 DNA sequence: TGCGCCAGCAGCCAAGGGAGATCTATGAACACTGAAGCTTTCTTT. This encodes CASSQGRSMNTEAFF.

J is TRBJ2-1 and V is TRBV5-8; D uncertain. Trimming stripped 2 bases from V and 6 bases from J, with 9 bases between. Germline V CDR1 and CDR2: SGHTS, YDEGEE. This CDR3 is 13 amino acids long. The CDR3 region is CASSFPIANEQFF. The CDR3 coding sequence is TGTGCCAGCAGCTTTCCTATAGCCAATGAGCAGTTCTTC.

The chain employs TRBV30 and TRBJ1-6; D gene ambiguous. CDR3 length equals 15 residues. The V end lost 0 bases, the J end lost 4 bases, and 10 bases lay between the germline ends. In germline, CDR1 is GTSNPN, CDR2 SVGIG (reference sequence). The CDR3 nucleotides are TGTGCCTGGAGTGTACGTGCAGGATATAATTCACCCCTCCACTTT. This sequence encodes CAWSVRAGYNSPLHF.

V usage is TRBV6-1 and J usage is TRBJ1-5; 8 nucleotides agree with TRBD1. This CDR3 has 14 amino acids. The junction had 8 bases not matched to a gene; V was cut back by 7 bases and J by 6 bases. In germline, CDR1 is MNHNS, CDR2 SASEGT. The CDR3 DNA follows: TGTGCCAGCATAACAGACAGGGGAAGTCAGCCCCAGCATTTT. Translated, it gives CASITDRGSQPQHF.

This clone was seen more than once but under ten times. The chain joins TRBV7-3 to TRBJ1-1; tentatively, D is TRBD1 (6 bases). The CDR3 is made up of 15 amino acids. The germline V gene has CDR1 SGHTA and CDR2 FQGTGA. Trimming stripped 2 bases from V and 4 bases from J, with 14 bases between. The CDR3 loop reads CASSLGRGAATEAFF. The CDR3 DNA reads as TGTGCCAGCAGCTTAGGTCGGGGGGCTGCCACTGAAGCTTTCTTT.

V gene TRBV7-2 combines with J gene TRBJ2-2, with 9 bases that match TRBD2. CDR1 SGHTA and CDR2 FQGNSA come from the germline V gene. V lost 4 bases, J lost 1 base, and 4 bases stayed unmatched. The CDR3 extends over 16 amino acids. CDR3 region: CASSSRRGGNTGELFF. As DNA, the CDR3 is TGTGCCAGCAGCTCCCGGCGGGGGGGGAACACCGGGGAGCTGTTTTTT.

V is TRBV11-3 and J is TRBJ1-1; D ambiguous. The germline V gene encodes CDR1 SGHNT and CDR2 YENEEA. The CDR3 has 12 residues. V gave up 0 bases and J gave up 4 bases, with 3 bases separating them. For the CDR3, the DNA is TGTGCCAGCAGCTTAGACAGCACTGAAGCTTTCTTT. Its protein is CASSLDSTEAFF.

The chain combines TRBV7-9 with TRBJ2-3; unclear D gene. CDR3 length equals 12 residues. The V end was cut by 5 bases, the J end by 2 bases, with 5 bases between. In germline, CDR1 is SEHNR, CDR2 FQNEAQ (reference sequence). CDR3 nucleotides: TGTGCCAGCAGCCTACTCACAGATACGCAGTATTTT. This translates into CASSLLTDTQYF.

CDR3 sequence (DNA): TGTGCCAGCAGCAGGGACAGCATCTCCTACGAGCAGTACGTC. Translating gives CASSRDSISYEQYV. The chain combines TRBV7-2 with TRBJ2-7; 7 bases map to TRBD1. The V and J ends lost 5 bases and 0 bases, in that order; junction bases with no gene match: 4. This CDR3 is 14 amino acids long. Germline values: CDR1 SGHTA, CDR2 FQGNSA.

The chain is built from TRBV2 and TRBJ2-3; 9 positions match TRBD1. This CDR3 has 15 amino acids. Germline CDR1 and CDR2: SNHLY and FYNNEI. Trimming took 6 bases from V and 3 from J; bases not matched to a gene: 7. The CDR3, as DNA: TGTGCCAGCAGACGACAGGGGGTCGAGACAGATACGCAGTATTTT. Translating gives CASRRQGVETDTQYF. The complete variable domain, with remaining parts taken from reference TRBV2 and TRBJ2-3, reads EPEVTQTPSHQVTQMGQEVILRCVPISNHLYFYWYRQILGQKVEFLVSFYNNEISEKSEIFDDQFSVERPDGSNFTLKIRSTKLEDSAMYFCASRRQGVETDTQYFGPGTRLTVL.

This clone was counted a few times. The chain uses TRBV27 and TRBJ1-5, with TRBD1 matching 7 bases. This CDR3 region has 14 residues. With V trimmed by 6 bases and J by 7 bases, 9 bases remained unmatched. CDR1 is MNHEY and CDR2 is SMNVEV in the germline V gene (reference sequence). The CDR3 nucleotides read TGTGCCAGCAGCACGACAGGGTGGGGCCAGCCCCAGCATTTT. It codes for CASSTTGWGQPQHF.

The rearrangement uses TRBV5-1 and TRBJ1-1; a possible D gene is TRBD1 (6 bases). The germline V gene encodes CDR1 SGHRS and CDR2 YFSETQ. CDR3 length: 15 residues. Trimming removed 0 bases at V and 4 bases at J, with 13 bases between. CDR3 sequence: CASSLATGGSTEAFF. The CDR3 DNA is TGCGCCAGCAGCTTGGCGACAGGCGGGAGCACTGAAGCTTTCTTT.

The V call is TRBV6-1, the J call TRBJ1-3; the match to TRBD1 covers 7 bases. The germline CDR1 and CDR2 sequences are MNHNS and SASEGT. J lost 6 bases, V lost 5 bases, and 7 bases had no gene match. CDR3 length: 14 residues. This CDR3 is CASSFGTEINTIYF. CDR3 bases: TGTGCCAGCAGTTTTGGGACAGAAATAAACACCATATATTTT.

The rearrangement links TRBV4-3 to TRBJ1-2, with a possible D match to TRBD1 (6 bases). Germline lookup yields CDR1 LGHNA and CDR2 YSLEER. V lost 0 bases and J lost 4, with 12 bases in between. The CDR3 loop spans 15 amino acids. The CDR3 bases are TGCGCCAGCAGCCAAGAAAGGGGGGGCGCCTATGGCTACACCTTC. This encodes CASSQERGGAYGYTF.